Below, 30 T cell receptor beta chains from the same sample are listed, as sequenced in a study of blood T cell repertoires in COVID-19. Clones were read by immunoSEQ multiplex PCR, and TCRdb kept only the in-frame ones, dropping some. The sample includes tens of thousands of clones, 85% to 90% seen only once; the top ten take 6.9%. The sample taken for sequencing was peripheral blood. These receptors came from a man in his fifties or sixties with active COVID-19.

CDR3 sequence reads: CAIKGGRSTDTQYF. CDR3 sequence (DNA): TGTGCCATCAAAGGCGGGAGGTCCACAGATACGCAGTATTTT. V gene TRBV10-3 combines with J gene TRBJ2-3, with 8 bases aligning to TRBD2. Trimming at V came to 7 bases and at J to 2 bases, leaving 5 bases not matched to a gene. This CDR3 spans 14 amino acids. Germline CDR1 ENHRY, CDR2 SYGVKD.

J is TRBJ1-3 and V is TRBV3-1 (or the pseudogene TRBV3-2), with D tentatively TRBD1 (5 bases). Trimming removed 0 bases at V and 5 bases at J, with 8 bases between. CDR3 length equals 14 residues. Germline V lookup: CDR1 LGHDT, CDR2 YNNKEL (reference sequence). The CDR3 loop reads CASSQEGHRNTIYF. The CDR3 coding sequence is TGTGCCAGCAGCCAAGAGGGGCACCGAAACACCATATATTTT.

The J gene is TRBJ1-3, the V gene TRBV5-5, with D uncertain. The V gene's germline CDR1 is SGHKS and CDR2 YYEKEE (reference sequence). This CDR3 comprises 18 residues. Trimming pared 1 base from V and 2 bases from J, leaving 19 bases between. In DNA form, the CDR3 reads TGTGCCAGCAGCTTGAGTCTCCCCGACTGGTCGGCTGGAAACACCATATATTTT. Translating it yields CASSLSLPDWSAGNTIYF.

The chain carries TRBV5-4 and TRBJ1-4, with D possibly being TRBD1 (6 bases). Germline CDR1 SGHNT, CDR2 YYREEE (reference sequence). The CDR3 has 14 residues. Between the trimmed V and J ends, which lost 1 base and 7 bases, there was a span of 11 bases. As DNA, the CDR3 is TGTGCCAGCAGCTTGACAGGGTCAGGTGAAAAACTGTTTTTT. It translates to CASSLTGSGEKLFF.

As to this clone: Germline is not matched at one junction end, which may reflect a read error. The chain recombines TRBV2 with TRBJ2-5, with 11 bases that match TRBD1. This CDR3 has 14 amino acids. Germline lookup yields CDR1 SNHLY and CDR2 FYNNEI. The CDR3 region has the DNA TGTGCCACCAGTAGGGACAGGGGGACCGAGACCCAGTACTTC. Translating it yields CATSRDRGTETQYF.

The V call is TRBV7-9, the J call TRBJ1-1, with D possibly TRBD1 on 5 matching bases. Germline V gene data show CDR1 as SEHNR and CDR2 as FQNEAQ (reference sequence). Trimming stripped 1 base from V and 3 bases from J, with 24 bases between. The CDR3 length is 19 residues. CDR3 coding DNA: TGTGCCAGCAGCTTAGGGTTTCTGGACACGCAGGCAAGGGACACTGAAGCTTTCTTT. Protein product: CASSLGFLDTQARDTEAFF.

The V call is TRBV18, the J call TRBJ2-3, with D possibly being TRBD1 (6 bases). The V gene lost 6 bases and the J gene lost 0 bases, with 10 bases spanning the gap. The CDR3 consists of 14 residues. The germline CDR1 and CDR2 sequences are KGHSH and LQKENI. The CDR3 here is CASSGQTSTDTQYF. CDR3 DNA: TGTGCCAGCTCCGGACAGACTAGCACAGATACGCAGTATTTT.

The gene calls are TRBV5-1 and TRBJ1-6, with D perhaps matching TRBD1 (5 bases). The CDR3 length is 15 residues. The germline V and J ends were trimmed by 1 base and 10 bases, with 15 bases remaining between them. Germline loops: CDR1 SGHRS, CDR2 YFSETQ. CDR3: CASSLSVQGTSPLHF. DNA for the CDR3: TGCGCCAGCAGCTTGTCTGTCCAGGGTACGTCACCCCTCCACTTT.

V and J are TRBV15 and TRBJ2-1, with D perhaps TRBD2 (5 bases). Trimming cost V 2 bases and J 1 base, with 12 bases left between them. The CDR3 extends over 16 amino acids. The V gene's germline CDR1 is LNHNV and CDR2 YYDKDF (reference sequence). The CDR3 sequence: CATSRLHAGSYNEQFF. The CDR3 bases are TGTGCCACCAGCAGACTTCATGCGGGTTCCTACAATGAGCAGTTCTTC.

The chain uses TRBV2 and TRBJ2-3; 10 bases agree with TRBD2. Germline V gives CDR1 SNHLY, CDR2 FYNNEI. V dropped 1 base and J dropped 2; count of bases not matched to a gene: 3. CDR3 size: 16 residues. The CDR3 coding sequence is TGTGCCAGCAGTGAAGGGACTAGCGGCCTCACAGATACGCAGTATTTT. It specifies CASSEGTSGLTDTQYF. Using reference TRBV2 and TRBJ2-3 for the parts outside the CDR3, the full variable domain is EPEVTQTPSHQVTQMGQEVILRCVPISNHLYFYWYRQILGQKVEFLVSFYNNEISEKSEIFDDQFSVERPDGSNFTLKIRSTKLEDSAMYFCASSEGTSGLTDTQYFGPGTRLTVL.

The chain has TRBV5-1 and TRBJ2-1; 7 bases fit TRBD1. V was clipped by 2 bases and J by 7 bases; unmatched bases: 9. This CDR3 spans 15 amino acids. Germline loops: CDR1 SGHRS, CDR2 YFSETQ. The CDR3 loop is CASSLSDRFLNEQFF. In DNA, the CDR3 is TGCGCCAGCAGCTTATCGGACAGGTTTTTAAATGAGCAGTTCTTC.

The chain uses TRBV7-8 and TRBJ2-1; TRBD2 aligns across 11 bases. The CDR3 sequence is 16 residues long. CDR1 and CDR2 from the germline V gene are SGHVS and FQNEAQ. The J segment lost 2 bases and the V segment lost 4 bases, leaving 4 bases of the junction unmatched. The CDR3 DNA reads TGTGCCAGCAGCTCGACGGGACTAGCGGCCTACAATGAGCAGTTCTTC. It codes for CASSSTGLAAYNEQFF. Filled out from reference TRBV7-8 and TRBJ2-1, the complete variable domain reads GAGVSQSPRYKVAKRGQDVALRCDPISGHVSLFWYQQALGQGPEFLTYFQNEAQLDKSGLPSDRFFAERPEGSVSTLKIQRTQQEDSAVYLCASSSTGLAAYNEQFFGPGTRLTVL.

The chain links TRBV29-1 to TRBJ2-7; 8 bases line up with TRBD1. Germline V gene data show CDR1 as SQVTM and CDR2 as ANQGSEA. V was pared by 5 bases and J by 2 bases, with 8 bases of the junction left unmatched. The CDR3 contains 14 residues. The CDR3 DNA reads TGCAGCGTTAGTAGCCGACAGGGGACCTACGAGCAGTACTTC. Translating gives CSVSSRQGTYEQYF.

CDR3 amino acids: CASSQEGTGGRNEQFF. For the CDR3, the DNA is TGTGCCAGCAGCCAAGAGGGAACGGGGGGGCGAAATGAGCAGTTCTTC. V is TRBV4-2 and J is TRBJ2-1; TRBD2 agrees at 8 bases. The J segment lost 7 bases and the V segment lost 0 bases, leaving 8 bases of the junction unmatched. The germline gives CDR1 LGHNA, CDR2 YNFKEQ. The CDR3 contains 16 residues.

The chain employs TRBV5-8 and TRBJ1-5; TRBD1 aligns across 9 bases. CDR3 size: 17 residues. CDR1 and CDR2 from the germline V gene are SGHTS and YDEGEE. Germline trimming cut 0 bases from V and 3 bases from J; bases unmatched to any gene: 7. CDR3 coding DNA: TGTGCCAGCAGCTTGGCCGGGACAGGGAACAACAATCAGCCCCAGCATTTT. Translated, it gives CASSLAGTGNNNQPQHF.

The J gene is TRBJ2-2, the V gene TRBV7-9; TRBD1 matches 11 bases. Germline V gene data show CDR1 as SEHNR and CDR2 as FQNEAQ (reference sequence). This CDR3 contains 15 residues. V was pared by 2 bases and J by 10 bases, with 6 bases of the junction left unmatched. Written as DNA, the CDR3 is TGTGCCAGCAGCTTATGGACAGGGGGCGAGGAGGAGCTGTTTTTT. It translates to CASSLWTGGEEELFF.

The chain carries TRBV5-4 and TRBJ1-2, with D tentatively TRBD1 (6 bases). There are 15 residues in the CDR3. V gave up 2 bases and J gave up 4 bases, with 15 bases separating them. Germline CDR1 is SGHNT and CDR2 is YYREEE (reference sequence). The CDR3 loop reads CASSFSQGRGYGYTF. CDR3 bases: TGTGCCAGCAGCTTTTCACAGGGCCGGGGCTATGGCTACACCTTC.

CDR3 protein: CASRRDSTNEKLFF. In DNA, the CDR3 is TGTGCCAGTAGGAGGGACAGTACCAATGAAAAACTGTTTTTT. V is TRBV19 and J is TRBJ1-4, with TRBD1 matching over 7 bases. The ends lost 6 bases at V and 5 bases at J; junction bases unmatched: 6. This CDR3 comprises 14 residues. CDR1 is LNHDA, CDR2 SQIVND, per germline (reference sequence).

CDR3 amino acids: CASSLLLLAGGSTDTQYF. The CDR3 bases are TGTGCCAGCAGTTTACTTTTGCTGGCGGGGGGGAGCACAGATACGCAGTATTTT. The genes are TRBV27 and TRBJ2-3; TRBD2 aligns across 9 bases. From germline, CDR1 is MNHEY and CDR2 SMNVEV (reference sequence). Trimming cost V 2 bases and J 0 bases; bases outside gene matches: 9. The CDR3 sequence is 18 residues long.

The chain uses TRBV2 and TRBJ1-2, with D hard to call. The CDR3 covers 12 residues. The V and J ends lost 2 bases and 7 bases respectively, with 8 bases between them. Germline assignment: CDR1 SNHLY and CDR2 FYNNEI. The DNA of the CDR3 is TGTGCCAGCAGTGAACTGGGGAGTGGCTACACCTTC. This gives the protein CASSELGSGYTF.

The chain couples TRBV3-1 (or the pseudogene TRBV3-2) to TRBJ1-2; D unclear. CDR1 LGHDT and CDR2 YNNKEL come from the germline V gene (reference sequence). This CDR3 is built from 12 residues. The ends were cut back, 1 base at V and 2 bases at J, with 2 bases in the middle. CDR3 DNA sequence: TGTGCCAGCAGCCAAGCGAACTATGGCTACACCTTC. It yields the protein CASSQANYGYTF.

This clone has just one count. The chain joins TRBV19 to TRBJ1-6; D not resolved. V was pared by 9 bases and J by 14 bases, with 20 bases between. There are 13 residues in the CDR3. CDR1 and CDR2 (germline): LNHDA, SQIVND (reference sequence). CDR3 residues: CASLGSNPFALHF. The DNA for the CDR3 is TGTGCCAGCCTAGGAAGCAATCCCTTTGCCCTCCACTTT.

This chain uses TRBV3-1 (or the pseudogene TRBV3-2) with TRBJ2-3; 15 bases line up with TRBD2. There are 20 residues in the CDR3. Germline CDR1 is LGHDT and CDR2 is YNNKEL (reference sequence). V lost 1 base and J lost 2; bases outside the gene matches: 10. CDR3 coding DNA: TGTGCCAGCAGCCAAGCCTGGGGACTAGCGGGAGGAACCGTCACAGATACGCAGTATTTT. Protein sequence: CASSQAWGLAGGTVTDTQYF.

CDR3 loop: CASSLMTSRGTDTQYF. The CDR3, as DNA: TGTGCCAGCAGCCTAATGACTAGCCGGGGCACAGATACGCAGTATTTT. The V gene is TRBV5-4, the J gene TRBJ2-3, with TRBD2 identical over 7 bases. This CDR3 is 16 amino acids long. CDR1 and CDR2 from the germline V gene are SGHNT and YYREEE (reference sequence). V was clipped by 4 bases and J by 1 base; unmatched bases: 9.

The chain couples TRBV4-1 to TRBJ2-7; perhaps TRBD1 as D (6 bases). The CDR3 extends over 14 amino acids. The germline V gene has CDR1 MGHRA and CDR2 YSYEKL. V lost 0 bases and J 7 bases, leaving 13 bases between the germline ends. The CDR3 DNA follows: TGCGCCAGCAGCCAAGACAACAGGGTTGGGGAGCAGTACTTC. It encodes CASSQDNRVGEQYF.

The J gene is TRBJ2-7, the V gene TRBV2; TRBD1 is a possible D gene (6 bases). Trimming removed 1 base at V and 3 bases at J, with 7 bases between. Germline loops: CDR1 SNHLY, CDR2 FYNNEI. There are 13 residues in the CDR3. The CDR3 loop reads CASSEGQDYEQYF. CDR3 DNA: TGTGCCAGCAGTGAAGGACAGGACTACGAGCAGTACTTC.

The rearrangement links TRBV29-1 to TRBJ1-1; TRBD1 might be the D (5 bases). The germline V gene has CDR1 SQVTM and CDR2 ANQGSEA. The V gene lost 8 bases and the J gene lost 10 bases, with 17 bases spanning the gap. The CDR3 has 11 amino acids. CDR3 nucleotide sequence: TGCAGCCTCAATTCTCTCACAGGAGCTTTCTTT. Translating gives CSLNSLTGAFF.

The V call is TRBV6-5, the J call TRBJ1-5, with no clear D. The CDR3 is 15 amino acids. Trimming pared 7 bases from V and 7 bases from J, leaving 20 bases between. Germline CDR1 is MNHEY and CDR2 is SVGAGI. The CDR3 protein is CASNIGILEGQPQHF. The CDR3 DNA is TGTGCCAGCAACATCGGGATCCTCGAAGGCCAGCCCCAGCATTTT.

This sequence joins TRBV4-1 and TRBJ2-7; 8 bases align to TRBD1. V lost 3 bases, J lost 4 bases, and 8 bases stayed unmatched. The CDR3 is 15 residues long. CDR1 and CDR2 from the germline V gene are MGHRA and YSYEKL. The CDR3 spells CASSHGTGGRYEQYF. The DNA of the CDR3 is TGCGCCAGCAGCCACGGGACAGGTGGTAGGTACGAGCAGTACTTC.

The V call is TRBV1, the J call TRBJ2-2; TRBD2 reflects the table's D call only, with no check against the DNA. TRBV1 has pseudogene status. The CDR3 extends over 15 amino acids. This CDR3 reads CTSSQDRGSAGELFF. CDR3 DNA: TGCACCAGCAGCCAAGATCGGGGATCAGCCGGGGAGCTGTTTTTT.